The 22 T cell receptor beta chains presented below share a single source sample, sequenced in a study of blood T cell repertoires in COVID-19 (dated by TCRdb to 2019 to 2021). Library preparation was by the immunoSEQ multiplex PCR assay. Drawn from immuneACCESS, this table holds only the in-frame rearrangements with V and J called that TCRdb kept. Clones are partly lost; checked studies trace under half to an unresolved V gene and leave the rest unexplained. The sample records under 200,000 clones, about 90% of which are singletons. Approximately 2.7% of the sample goes to the ten largest clones. Sequencing was done on a sample of peripheral blood. The receptors derive from a man aged 40-50 years with active or convalescent COVID-19.

The rearrangement joins TRBV3-1 (or the pseudogene TRBV3-2) to TRBJ1-1; no reliable D call. The CDR3 is 15 amino acids. The germline gives CDR1 LGHDT, CDR2 YNNKEL (reference sequence). Deletions cut 4 bases from V and 1 base from J, with 13 bases between. This CDR3 is CASSPPLSRNTEAFF. The CDR3 coding sequence is TGTGCCAGCAGCCCCCCCCTCTCGAGGAACACTGAAGCTTTCTTT.

The chain joins TRBV30 to TRBJ2-1, with TRBD2 matching over 10 bases. The V and J ends lost 7 bases and 9 bases, in that order; junction bases with no gene match: 12. This CDR3 contains 14 residues. Germline CDR1 reads GTSNPN; CDR2 reads SVGIG (reference sequence). The CDR3 protein is CAFLRLAGVGEQFF. Here the CDR3 DNA reads TGTGCCTTCCTTAGGCTAGCGGGGGTGGGTGAGCAGTTCTTC.

J is TRBJ1-6 and V is TRBV2, with 8 bases lining up with TRBD1. Germline V gene data show CDR1 as SNHLY and CDR2 as FYNNEI. Trimming cost V 6 bases and J 12 bases; bases outside gene matches: 10. CDR3 length: 14 amino acids. The CDR3 reads CASRPGQGYGPLHF. CDR3 sequence (DNA): TGTGCCAGCAGACCCGGACAGGGTTACGGACCCCTCCACTTT.

The rearrangement uses TRBV4-1 and TRBJ1-1; D perhaps matches TRBD1 (5 bases). Trimming shortened V by 1 base and J by 3 bases, and 12 bases separated the two germline ends. In germline, CDR1 is MGHRA, CDR2 YSYEKL. CDR3 size: 15 residues. CDR3 residues: CASSQAKGLHTEAFF. The CDR3 DNA reads as TGCGCCAGCAGCCAAGCCAAGGGGCTACACACTGAAGCTTTCTTT.

The chain is built from TRBV15 and TRBJ1-1, with 9 bases fitting TRBD1. The J segment lost 5 bases and the V segment lost 3 bases, leaving 4 bases of the junction unmatched. Germline-derived CDR1 and CDR2 are LNHNV and YYDKDF (reference sequence). The CDR3 totals 14 residues. CDR3 region: CATSRDRGDTEAFF. CDR3 nucleotides: TGTGCCACCAGCAGGGACAGGGGAGATACTGAAGCTTTCTTT.

This clone was counted once. The chain carries TRBV19 and TRBJ2-2, with D maybe TRBD2 (7 bases). The CDR3 has 15 residues. V was clipped by 6 bases and J by 4 bases, with 15 bases between them. Germline values: CDR1 LNHDA, CDR2 SQIVND (reference sequence). CDR3 sequence (DNA): TGTGCCAGTAGCAGCCCGGGGGGCCGCACCGGGGAGCTGTTTTTT. This translates into CASSSPGGRTGELFF.

This clone showed up just a few times. The chain recombines TRBV7-2 with TRBJ2-1; 9 bases fit TRBD2. CDR1 and CDR2 from the germline V gene are SGHTA and FQGNSA. The V and J ends lost 5 bases and 9 bases, in that order; junction bases with no gene match: 14. This CDR3 has 16 residues. CDR3 sequence (DNA): TGTGCCAGCAGCCCGCCCGGGCGGGGGGGCATCGGTGAGCAGTTCTTC. Translation: CASSPPGRGGIGEQFF.

The chain's CDR3 is CASSYSNRANSPLHF. Written as DNA, the CDR3 is TGTGCCAGCAGTTACTCGAACAGGGCCAATTCACCCCTCCACTTT. The gene calls are TRBV6-2 or TRBV6-3 and TRBJ1-6; possibly TRBD1 for D (6 bases). Germline lookup yields CDR1 MNHEY and CDR2 SVGEGT. Trimming cost V 0 bases and J 7 bases, with 10 bases left between them. There are 15 residues in the CDR3.

The chain uses TRBV12-3 or TRBV12-4 and TRBJ1-1; maybe TRBD1 (5 bases). The CDR3 extends over 13 amino acids. V was shortened by 8 bases and J by 5 bases, with 15 bases between the two germline ends. The CDR3: CASHPLGGTEAFF. Written as DNA, the CDR3 is TGTGCCAGCCATCCCCTCGGGGGAACTGAAGCTTTCTTT.

The chain has TRBV9 and TRBJ2-1; the match to TRBD2 covers 9 bases. The CDR3 covers 15 residues. V gave up 4 bases and J gave up 5 bases; unmatched junction bases: 7. CDR1 and CDR2 (germline): SGDLS, YYNGEE. CDR3 sequence: CASSTSGGQHNEQFF. In nucleotides, the CDR3 is TGTGCCAGCAGCACCAGCGGGGGGCAGCACAATGAGCAGTTCTTC.

The chain employs TRBV4-2 and TRBJ1-4; D remains unclear. The CDR3 is 13 amino acids. With 2 bases removed from V and 12 bases from J, the gap between germline ends came to 13 bases. Germline CDR1 LGHNA, CDR2 YNFKEQ. CDR3 sequence: CASSQMGSVELFF. The DNA for the CDR3 is TGTGCCAGCAGCCAAATGGGGAGTGTGGAACTGTTTTTT.

This chain joins TRBV5-1 and TRBJ2-7; 9 positions agree with TRBD1. The CDR3 totals 16 residues. Trimming took 0 bases from V and 5 from J; bases not matched to a gene: 9. Germline loops: CDR1 SGHRS, CDR2 YFSETQ. The CDR3 DNA reads TGCGCCAGCAGCTTGGGGGGGACAGGGATTTTACACGAGCAGTACTTC. Translation gives CASSLGGTGILHEQYF.

The V and J genes are TRBV19 and TRBJ1-5; tentative D call: TRBD1 (5 bases). This CDR3 is 12 amino acids long. The V end lost 4 bases, the J end lost 15 bases, and 16 bases lay between the germline ends. Germline CDR1 is LNHDA and CDR2 is SQIVND (reference sequence). CDR3 protein: CASSTPPGLPHF. The CDR3 DNA sequence: TGTGCCAGTAGTACTCCCCCGGGACTACCGCATTTT.

This chain connects TRBV4-1 to TRBJ1-3; D is perhaps TRBD1 (6 bases). CDR1 is MGHRA, CDR2 YSYEKL, per germline. V lost 1 base and J 0 bases, leaving 16 bases between the germline ends. This CDR3 spans 18 amino acids. The DNA of the CDR3 is TGCGCCAGCAGCCAAGGATCGAGACAGGTTACCTCTGGAAACACCATATATTTT. It encodes CASSQGSRQVTSGNTIYF.

The chain is built from TRBV5-6 and TRBJ1-2; D uncertain. Germline V CDR1 and CDR2: SGHDT, YYEEEE. V lost 4 bases to trimming and J lost 12 bases, with 25 bases between them. The CDR3 runs to 15 residues. The CDR3 region is CASSPLGPLASENTF. Written as DNA, the CDR3 is TGTGCCAGCAGCCCCCTGGGCCCCCTTGCTTCCGAGAACACCTTC.

The chain employs TRBV29-1 and TRBJ2-1, with TRBD2 identical over 7 bases. This CDR3 spans 16 amino acids. The germline gives CDR1 SQVTM, CDR2 ANQGSEA. V shed 3 bases, J shed 0 bases, and the junction held 8 bases outside the gene matches. This CDR3 reads CSVDIGGSSSYNEQFF. CDR3 DNA sequence: TGCAGCGTTGACATAGGCGGGAGTAGCTCCTACAATGAGCAGTTCTTC.

The chain couples TRBV28 to TRBJ1-2; TRBD1 matches at 9 bases. Germline lookup yields CDR1 MDHEN and CDR2 SYDVKM. The CDR3 totals 14 residues. The V and J ends lost 8 bases and 2 bases, in that order; junction bases with no gene match: 6. The CDR3 sequence: CASEGTGPNYGYTF. As DNA, the CDR3 is TGTGCCAGCGAGGGGACAGGGCCCAACTATGGCTACACCTTC.

V is TRBV11-2 and J is TRBJ2-1; 8 bases agree with TRBD1. Germline CDR1 and CDR2: SGHAT and FQNNGV. With 1 base clipped from V and 7 bases from J, the junction kept 9 bases outside the gene matches. The CDR3 covers 16 residues. In nucleotides, the CDR3 is TGTGCCAGCAGCTTAGTGGCAGGGGGCGCCGAAAATGAGCAGTTCTTC. Protein sequence: CASSLVAGGAENEQFF.

This clone was counted only a few times. The V and J genes are TRBV6-2 or TRBV6-3 and TRBJ1-1; no clear D gene. V lost 0 bases and J 3 bases, leaving 5 bases between the germline ends. Looked up from germline, CDR1 is MNHEY and CDR2 is SVGEGT. This CDR3 has 13 amino acids. The CDR3 DNA reads as TGTGCCAGCAGTTACTCGGAGTACACTGAAGCTTTCTTT. It yields the protein CASSYSEYTEAFF.

The chain recombines TRBV19 with TRBJ2-7; a possible D gene is TRBD2 (5 bases). CDR1 and CDR2 (germline): LNHDA, SQIVND (reference sequence). The CDR3 covers 12 residues. V gave up 6 bases and J gave up 3 bases, with 9 bases separating them. CDR3 amino acids: CASRDGLYEQYF. CDR3 bases: TGTGCCAGTAGGGACGGACTCTACGAGCAGTACTTC.

The chain uses TRBV28 and TRBJ1-2, with 10 bases matching TRBD1. The germline V gene has CDR1 MDHEN and CDR2 SYDVKM. J lost 5 bases, V lost 6 bases, and 9 bases had no gene match. The CDR3 spans 15 residues. The CDR3 spells CASSRQGADFYGYTF. CDR3 nucleotide sequence: TGTGCCAGCAGCCGACAGGGGGCGGATTTTTATGGCTACACCTTC.

The chain combines TRBV28 with TRBJ1-2; unclear D gene. Germline V lookup: CDR1 MDHEN, CDR2 SYDVKM. V lost 6 bases and J 6 bases, leaving 20 bases between the germline ends. The CDR3 runs to 15 residues. This CDR3 is CASRTDYSAFDGYTF. The CDR3 DNA follows: TGTGCCAGCAGAACAGATTATAGCGCCTTCGATGGCTACACCTTC.